This TCR beta chain was retrieved from a study of shared clonotypes between healthy human individuals. Study-level results: Exclusively blood specimens were collected; tissue repertoires likely differ.

Comments on this clone: Its cognate antigen is unknown.

The protocol was immunoSEQ multiplex PCR, while the TCRdb copy is restricted to in-frame clones and leaves out a portion. This sample has about 2.3 million clones, with just over 90% found just once. This CDR3 has 15 amino acids. Germline CDR1 and CDR2: SGHAT and FQNNGV. With 1 base removed from V and 5 bases from J, the gap between germline ends came to 14 bases. The chain links TRBV11-2 to TRBJ1-2, with D uncertain. This receptor was taken from a young man in good health. Some clones in this sample may be carry-over from other donors' samples. The sequencing input was naive CD4+ T cells from PBMCs. Noted subset: CD45RA+ positively selected. The CDR3 loop is CASSLAMGRRYGYTF. In nucleotides, the CDR3 is TGTGCCAGCAGCTTAGCGATGGGGAGAAGGTATGGCTACACCTTC. The full variable domain, completed using reference TRBV11-2 and TRBJ1-2, is EAGVAQSPRYKIIEKRQSVAFWCNPISGHATLYWYQQILGQGPKLLIQFQNNGVVDDSQLPKDRFSAERLKGVDSTLKIQPAKLEDSAVYLCASSLAMGRRYGYTFGSGTRLTVV.